What follows describes a single T cell receptor (beta chain). What it recognizes is unknown. The sample is drawn from a study of CD8 T cells in Susac syndrome. Trimming removed 10 bases at V and 6 bases at J, with 25 bases between. This CDR3 is built from 15 residues. CDR1 and CDR2 from the germline V gene are MNHEY and SMNVEV (reference sequence). Random hexamers were used to reverse transcribe the RNA input (about 0.5 to 1 ug). From the immunoSEQ multiplex PCR reads, TCRdb called clonotypes with MiXCR, one entry per CDR3 protein. This table holds some 97,000 distinct CDR3 sequences, about 95% found once. Findings and caveats of the study: CD8+ clonal expansion in Susac peaked in TEMRA cells and active patients. The authors found around 15 Susac-specific public clones in total CD8+ repertoires and five or six in CD8+ TEMRA repertoires.

V and J are TRBV27 and TRBJ2-7, with D possibly matching TRBD2 (5 bases). What was sequenced was CD8+ T cells from PBMCs. The clonotype was recovered from a human donor with Susac syndrome. CDR3 nucleotides: TGTGCCACCCTAGCCCGACCCTCCGGGATTTGCGAGCAGTACTTC. This sequence encodes CATLARPSGICEQYF.